This TCR beta chain stems from a study of blood T cell repertoires in COVID-19. The overall study: Specimens from acute and convalescent COVID-19 originated in the United States, Italy and Spain. In each case, the material was cDNA or gDNA derived from T cells, B-cell-depleted T cells, or PBMCs.

Original data processing: How many nucleated cells were present was estimated from reference gene primer amplification. Here immunoSEQ multiplex PCR was the method, and the copy in TCRdb shows in-frame clones only, minus some. The V and J calls and clone size come from that table; D and trimming were worked out from the DNA. The table lists about 270,000 clones, around nine tenths of them singletons, with around 9% in the top ten. The germline V and J ends were trimmed by 4 bases and 0 bases, with 11 bases remaining between them. Germline-derived CDR1 and CDR2 are SGHKS and YYEKEE (reference sequence). The CDR3 runs to 16 residues.

J is TRBJ2-6 and V is TRBV5-5, with D unclear. Source material: peripheral blood. The source of this sequence is a man aged 40-55 years with active or convalescent COVID-19. CDR3 in amino acids: CASSPDDFSGANVLTF. The CDR3 DNA follows: TGTGCCAGCAGCCCAGATGACTTCTCTGGGGCCAACGTCCTGACTTTC.